This T cell receptor beta chain was identified in a study of PD-L1 blockade in urothelial cancer. Time point indicated: peripheral blood 6 weeks after treatment start. Germline V gene data show CDR1 as SEHNR and CDR2 as FQNEAQ (reference sequence). Trimming removed 1 base at V and 6 bases at J, with 10 bases between. This CDR3 spans 14 amino acids. Data came from immunoSEQ multiplex PCR; TCRdb stores just in-frame clones and leaves some out. Found here are around 80,000 clones, roughly 90% of them singletons; the top ten hold more than 0.85%. Here the sequenced sample was PBMCs, taken around atezolizumab (anti-PD-L1) treatment. The chain recombines TRBV7-9 with TRBJ1-5; the D gene is possibly TRBD1 (5 bases). The receptor's source is a woman older than 75 with urothelial cancer. The CDR3 reads CASSLEGFAQPQHF. The CDR3 DNA reads as TGTGCCAGCAGCTTAGAGGGGTTTGCTCAGCCCCAGCATTTT.